This is a list of T cell receptor beta chains from one sample in a study of shared clonotypes between healthy human individuals. Profiling relied on immunoSEQ multiplex PCR, and the TCRdb table lists in-frame clones only, not all of them. This table has 800,000 to 950,000 clones, about 96% appearing once. Sequenced input: naive CD8+ T cells sorted from blood. The receptors derive from a young man in good health. Each CDR3 is given with its conserved first and last residue. A D gene is named only where the DNA matches it firmly. Expanded clones are given a class, and other clones once, few, many or no size at all.

TRBV15	NA	TRBJ1-4	14	TRBD1	TGTGCCACCAGCCGGACAGGGGGGAATGAAAAACTGTTTTTT	CATSRTGGNEKLFF
TRBV7-5	NA	TRBJ1-4	15	NA	TGTGTCAGAAGCCCGCCGGGACAGCGGTGGGAAAAACTGTTTTTT	CVRSPPGQRWEKLFF
TRBV29-1	few	TRBJ1-1	13	NA	TGCAGCGTTGAAGGGACAGAGAACACTGAAGCTTTCTTT	CSVEGTENTEAFF
TRBV10-2	NA	TRBJ2-5	15	TRBD1	TGCGCCAGCAGTCCTACCAGGGGGATCTCAGAGACCCAGTACTTC	CASSPTRGISETQYF
TRBV29-1	NA	TRBJ2-1	16	TRBD2	TGCAGCGTTGTGGGGGGTAGGACTAGCGGTTACAATGAGCAGTTCTTC	CSVVGGRTSGYNEQFF
TRBV11-3	NA	TRBJ2-1	15	TRBD2	TGTGCCAGCAGCTTAGTTCGGGAGGGCTACAATGAGCAGTTCTTC	CASSLVREGYNEQFF
TRBV6-5	NA	TRBJ2-7	12	NA	TGTGCCAGCAGTAGCGCAGGGGTCGAGCAGTACTTC	CASSSAGVEQYF
TRBV4-3	NA	TRBJ2-3	16	NA	TGCGCCAGCAGCCAAGATCTTATTAACCCCGCAGATACGCAGTATTTT	CASSQDLINPADTQYF
TRBV7-9	NA	TRBJ2-2	16	NA	TGTGCCAGCAGCTTAGAGAGGACACCGGTTACCGGGGAGCTGTTTTTT	CASSLERTPVTGELFF
TRBV5-4	NA	TRBJ2-1	13	NA	TGTGCCAGCAGCTACGAAATCGGATTTGAGCAGTTCTTC	CASSYEIGFEQFF
TRBV25-1	NA	TRBJ1-4	15	NA	TGTGCCAGCAGTGAATGGGGCATGGGGCATGAAAAACTGTTTTTT	CASSEWGMGHEKLFF
TRBV7-9	NA	TRBJ2-7	16	TRBD1	TGTGCCAGCAGCGGGACAGGGGATAGCCGCACCTACGAGCAGTACTTC	CASSGTGDSRTYEQYF
TRBV15	NA	TRBJ2-7	14	NA	TGTGCCACCAGCAGAGATCAATTAAGGGACGAGCAGTACTTC	CATSRDQLRDEQYF
TRBV7-6	NA	TRBJ2-1	12	NA	TGTGCCAGCAGCTCGGGACTTAATGAGCAGTTCTTC	CASSSGLNEQFF
TRBV7-2	NA	TRBJ2-1	17	NA	TGTGCCAGCAGCCACCCGGACAGCGGCTCCGAAAGCAATGAGCAGTTCTTC	CASSHPDSGSESNEQFF
TRBV28	NA	TRBJ2-1	13	NA	TGTGCCAGCGAACGTCTAAGCTACAATGAGCAGTTCTTC	CASERLSYNEQFF
TRBV29-1	NA	TRBJ2-2	13	NA	TGCAGCGTTGGCAGGCTCTACACCGGGGAGCTGTTTTTT	CSVGRLYTGELFF
TRBV7-9	NA	TRBJ1-1	15	NA	TGTGCCAGCAGCTTAGCTCTAGGGGAAATACCTGAAGCTTTCTTT	CASSLALGEIPEAFF
TRBV5-1	once	TRBJ2-2	21	TRBD2	TGCGCCAGCAGCTTGGCCTTTTTCCTAGCGGGATTGGGGGATGACACCGGGGAGCTGTTTTTT	CASSLAFFLAGLGDDTGELFF
TRBV27	NA	TRBJ1-5	14	TRBD1	TGTGCCAGCAACCCACAGGGGGCCGGTCAGCCCCAGCATTTT	CASNPQGAGQPQHF
TRBV5-1	NA	TRBJ2-7	15	TRBD2	TGCGCCAGCAGCTTGCTACCGGGCGGGGGGCACGAGCAGTACTTC	CASSLLPGGGHEQYF
TRBV7-2	NA	TRBJ2-7	13	NA	TGTGCCAGCAGCTTAATCGGGACCTACGAGCAGTACTTC	CASSLIGTYEQYF
TRBV5-6	NA	TRBJ1-2	13	TRBD1	TGTGCCAGCAGATGGGACAGCGCGGAGGGCTACACCTTC	CASRWDSAEGYTF
TRBV5-4	once	TRBJ2-3	15	NA	TGTGCCAGCAGCTTGGGAGGGGAGAGCACAGATACGCAGTATTTT	CASSLGGESTDTQYF
TRBV11-2	once	TRBJ2-7	15	TRBD1	TGTGCCAGCAGCTTGGCCCCGGGACAGGGTGTCGAGCAGTACTTC	CASSLAPGQGVEQYF
TRBV11-3	NA	TRBJ2-7	13	NA	TGTGCCAGCAGCGAGTGGGGGGAGTACGAGCAGTACTTC	CASSEWGEYEQYF
TRBV29-1	NA	TRBJ2-1	11	NA	TGCAGCGTTCGAAGCAGTAGTGAGCAGTTCTTC	CSVRSSSEQFF
TRBV4-1	NA	TRBJ1-1	16	NA	TGCGCCAGCAGCCCCGAATGGGGCACCGTCAACACTGAAGCTTTCTTT	CASSPEWGTVNTEAFF
TRBV6-1	NA	TRBJ2-7	15	NA	TGTGCCAGCAGTGCGTGGGGTGGAAAATCGGCCGAGCAGTACTTC	CASSAWGGKSAEQYF
TRBV5-5	NA	TRBJ1-1	15	NA	TGTGCCAGCAGCTTGGTCCAGGGCTCGGGCACTGAAGCTTTCTTT	CASSLVQGSGTEAFF
TRBV9	NA	TRBJ2-7	14	NA	TGTGCCAGCAGCGTAGAAACGGGACGGGACGAGCAGTACTTC	CASSVETGRDEQYF
TRBV7-9	NA	TRBJ2-1	15	NA	TGTGCCAGCAGCTGGACAGCAGGTTCCTACAATGAGCAGTTCTTC	CASSWTAGSYNEQFF
TRBV5-5	NA	TRBJ2-5	12	NA	TGTGCCAGCAGCGGGGGAGTAGAGACCCAGTACTTC	CASSGGVETQYF
TRBV27	NA	TRBJ2-3	17	TRBD2	TGTGCCAGCAGTTTATTTACTAGCGGGATCTTGACAGATACGCAGTATTTT	CASSLFTSGILTDTQYF
TRBV5-4	NA	TRBJ2-7	16	NA	TGTGCCAGCAGCTTGTATAAGTCCCCAATTACCTACGAGCAGTACTTC	CASSLYKSPITYEQYF
TRBV5-1	NA	TRBJ1-4	18	TRBD1	TGCGCCAGCAGCTTGGCTCCAACCGGGACAGACATAATCGAAAAACTGTTTTTT	CASSLAPTGTDIIEKLFF
TRBV9	NA	TRBJ1-5	15	TRBD1	TGTGCCAGCAGCCCCCGGACAGGGGCCAATCAGCCCCAGCATTTT	CASSPRTGANQPQHF
TRBV27	NA	TRBJ1-5	15	TRBD1	TGTGCCAGCAGAATCGGGACAGCTAGCAATCAGCCCCAGCATTTT	CASRIGTASNQPQHF
TRBV11-2	NA	TRBJ2-1	14	NA	TGTGCCAGCAGCTTACTTAGCGGCCTCAATGAGCAGTTCTTC	CASSLLSGLNEQFF
TRBV12-5	NA	TRBJ2-2	13	NA	TGTGCTAGTGGCAATCTACCCACCGGGGAGCTGTTTTTT	CASGNLPTGELFF
TRBV7-6	NA	TRBJ1-5	15	NA	TGTGCCAGCAGCCAGACCCCGGGGGGATCACAGCCCCAGCATTTT	CASSQTPGGSQPQHF